The present T cell receptor (beta chain) was sequenced within a study of shared clonotypes between healthy human individuals. Naive CD8 isolation took CD45RO-negative cells positively selected for CCR7 and excluded terminally differentiated effector memory CD45RA+ cells. Germline V gives CDR1 MDHEN, CDR2 SYDVKM. V was cut by 3 bases and J by 5 bases, with 10 bases left in between. The CDR3 extends over 14 amino acids. Only one count was recorded for this clone. Here immunoSEQ multiplex PCR was the method, and the copy in TCRdb shows in-frame clones only, minus some. This table has about 2.2 million clones, over 85% appearing once.

The TCR comes from a man between 18 and 29 years old in good health. Some clones in this sample may be carry-over from other donors' samples. V usage is TRBV28 and J usage is TRBJ1-4; no firm D call. The sample consisted of naive CD8+ T cells from PBMCs. DNA for the CDR3: TGTGCCAGCAGTTTTTTCGGGAGCAATGAAAAACTGTTTTTT. Residues: CASSFFGSNEKLFF.